A single sample gave rise to the 17 T cell receptor beta chains below, sequenced in a study of blood T cell repertoires in COVID-19. Method: immunoSEQ multiplex PCR; TCRdb's copy keeps in-frame clones and lacks some. The data hold about 210,000 clones, with about 90% observed a single time. Material: peripheral blood. These receptors were taken from a man aged 25-45 years with acute or convalescent COVID-19.

The chain employs TRBV12-2 and TRBJ2-4; TRBD1 is the table's D call, not checked against the DNA. TRBV12-2 is listed as a pseudogene. This CDR3 spans 16 amino acids. CDR3 amino acids: CASRLEGALAKNIQYF. In DNA form, the CDR3 reads TGTGCAAGTCGCTTGGAGGGGGCCCTAGCCAAAAACATTCAGTACTTC.

The V and J genes are TRBV27 and TRBJ1-6; 7 positions agree with TRBD1. V lost 6 bases to trimming and J lost 4 bases; unmatched junction nucleotides: 12. This CDR3 is 17 amino acids long. Looked up from germline, CDR1 is MNHEY and CDR2 is SMNVEV (reference sequence). For the CDR3, the DNA is TGTGCCAGCAGACTCAGACAGGGCAGACTTTATAATTCACCCCTCCACTTT. Translated, it gives CASRLRQGRLYNSPLHF.

V and J are TRBV3-1 (or the pseudogene TRBV3-2) and TRBJ2-7, with a possible D match to TRBD2 (6 bases). The V gene's germline CDR1 is LGHDT and CDR2 YNNKEL (reference sequence). CDR3 length equals 14 residues. V was shortened by 5 bases and J by 8 bases, with 19 bases between the two germline ends. Here the CDR3 reads CASSTRTGGDQQYF. The CDR3 DNA reads TGTGCCAGCAGCACGCGTACTGGCGGGGACCAGCAGTACTTC.

This chain joins TRBV11-1 and TRBJ2-6; TRBD1 aligns across 7 bases. From germline, CDR1 is SGHAT and CDR2 FQDESV (reference sequence). V trimming: 2 bases; J trimming: 3 bases; junction bases outside the gene matches: 4. The CDR3 is 16 residues long. In nucleotides, the CDR3 is TGTGCCAGCAGCTTAAGAGGGGGCGGTGGGGCCAACGTCCTGACTTTC. The encoded protein is CASSLRGGGGANVLTF.

V gene TRBV11-3 combines with J gene TRBJ2-3; tentative D call: TRBD2 (6 bases). From germline, CDR1 is SGHNT and CDR2 YENEEA. Between the trimmed V and J ends, which lost 0 bases and 7 bases, there was a span of 11 bases. This CDR3 has 14 residues. CDR3 region: CASSLEGLSNTQYF. CDR3 bases: TGTGCCAGCAGCTTAGAGGGACTCTCAAATACGCAGTATTTT.

This chain joins TRBV29-1 and TRBJ2-1, with 9 bases fitting TRBD2. The J segment lost 12 bases and the V segment lost 4 bases, leaving 7 bases of the junction unmatched. The CDR3 runs 12 residues. Germline V gene sequence: CDR1 SQVTM, CDR2 ANQGSEA. The CDR3 sequence: CSVGGSGRPQFF. The CDR3 DNA follows: TGCAGCGTTGGGGGTAGCGGGAGACCGCAGTTCTTC.

The genes are TRBV15 and TRBJ2-1; TRBD2 agrees at 8 bases. Germline V gene sequence: CDR1 LNHNV, CDR2 YYDKDF (reference sequence). V lost 1 base, J lost 7 bases, and 3 bases stayed unmatched. CDR3 length: 14 residues. CDR3 coding DNA: TGTGCCACCAGCAGAGCCGGGACTAGTAATGAGCAGTTCTTC. This translates into CATSRAGTSNEQFF.

This chain connects TRBV29-1 to TRBJ1-1; D is perhaps TRBD1 (6 bases). This CDR3 comprises 12 residues. The V end lost 7 bases, the J end lost 4 bases, and 13 bases lay between the germline ends. From germline, CDR1 is SQVTM and CDR2 ANQGSEA. The CDR3 DNA follows: TGCAGCGCTCGTAGGGGGGGCACTGAAGCTTTCTTT. This translates into CSARRGGTEAFF.

The gene calls are TRBV5-4 and TRBJ2-4; D may be TRBD2 (7 bases). CDR3 size: 14 residues. The germline V gene encodes CDR1 SGHNT and CDR2 YYREEE (reference sequence). Trimming removed 0 bases at V and 7 bases at J, with 11 bases between. The CDR3 reads CASSLGAGANIQYF. The CDR3 DNA follows: TGTGCCAGCAGCTTGGGTGCGGGGGCGAACATTCAGTACTTC.

This chain links TRBV30 with TRBJ1-2; TRBD1 agrees at 7 bases. The CDR3 is 14 residues long. Per germline, CDR1 GTSNPN and CDR2 SVGIG (reference sequence). Trimming removed 5 bases from V and 3 bases from J; junction bases left unmatched: 9. CDR3 amino acids: CAWENRGGYYGYTF. The CDR3, as DNA: TGTGCCTGGGAAAACAGGGGAGGTTACTATGGCTACACCTTC.

The chain carries TRBV12-3 or TRBV12-4 and TRBJ1-5; D unresolved. Between the trimmed V and J ends, which lost 6 bases and 7 bases, there was a span of 10 bases. The CDR3 covers 12 residues. CDR3 in amino acids: CASSHVGQPQHF. CDR3 DNA sequence: TGTGCCAGCAGCCACGTGGGCCAGCCCCAGCATTTT.

The genes are TRBV5-5 and TRBJ1-1; no firm D call. The CDR3 contains 14 residues. Trimming took 0 bases from V and 0 from J, leaving 6 bases between them. Germline values: CDR1 SGHKS, CDR2 YYEKEE (reference sequence). The CDR3 DNA is TGTGCCAGCAGCTTGGGAAGCGTGAACACTGAAGCTTTCTTT. Protein product: CASSLGSVNTEAFF.

The CDR3 DNA sequence: TGTGCCAGCAGCTTAACCCCTCAGACAGGGCGCTACGAGCAGTACTTC. Residues: CASSLTPQTGRYEQYF. The V and J genes are TRBV7-3 and TRBJ2-7; 7 bases agree with TRBD1. V was clipped by 0 bases and J by 3 bases; unmatched bases: 8. The germline gives CDR1 SGHTA, CDR2 FQGTGA. The CDR3 extends over 16 amino acids.

V usage is TRBV7-9 and J usage is TRBJ2-3; a weak D match, TRBD1 (5 bases). Germline V lookup: CDR1 SEHNR, CDR2 FQNEAQ (reference sequence). V lost 6 bases and J lost 2, with 15 bases in between. This CDR3 contains 15 residues. The CDR3 DNA follows: TGTGCCAGCAGTCGTAGGGGCCCTACCACAGATACGCAGTATTTT. Translation: CASSRRGPTTDTQYF.

This chain connects TRBV29-1 to TRBJ2-2; D might be TRBD1 (5 bases). The CDR3 is made up of 13 amino acids. Germline assignment: CDR1 SQVTM and CDR2 ANQGSEA. Trimming took off 4 bases at V and 4 bases at J, with 10 bases between the two ends. The CDR3 region is CSVVSRATGELFF. The CDR3 bases are TGCAGCGTTGTTTCCAGGGCCACCGGGGAGCTGTTTTTT.

The chain uses TRBV19 and TRBJ1-6; 9 bases line up with TRBD1. Looked up from germline, CDR1 is LNHDA and CDR2 is SQIVND (reference sequence). V dropped 3 bases and J dropped 10; count of bases not matched to a gene: 4. The CDR3 extends over 14 amino acids. The CDR3 here is CASSIRTGESPLHF. In nucleotides, the CDR3 is TGTGCCAGTAGTATCCGGACAGGGGAATCACCCCTCCACTTT. Using reference TRBV19 and TRBJ1-6 for the parts outside the CDR3, the full variable domain is DGGITQSPKYLFRKEGQNVTLSCEQNLNHDAMYWYRQDPGQGLRLIYYSQIVNDFQKGDIAEGYSVSREKKESFPLTVTSAQKNPTAFYLCASSIRTGESPLHFGNGTRLTVT.

V gene TRBV5-4 combines with J gene TRBJ2-7, with TRBD1 identical over 7 bases. The J segment lost 4 bases and the V segment lost 7 bases, leaving 8 bases of the junction unmatched. The CDR3 has 13 amino acids. Germline V lookup: CDR1 SGHNT, CDR2 YYREEE (reference sequence). Written as DNA, the CDR3 is TGTGCCAGCGCCCGGGACAGAAGTTACGAGCAGTACTTC. Encoded protein: CASARDRSYEQYF.